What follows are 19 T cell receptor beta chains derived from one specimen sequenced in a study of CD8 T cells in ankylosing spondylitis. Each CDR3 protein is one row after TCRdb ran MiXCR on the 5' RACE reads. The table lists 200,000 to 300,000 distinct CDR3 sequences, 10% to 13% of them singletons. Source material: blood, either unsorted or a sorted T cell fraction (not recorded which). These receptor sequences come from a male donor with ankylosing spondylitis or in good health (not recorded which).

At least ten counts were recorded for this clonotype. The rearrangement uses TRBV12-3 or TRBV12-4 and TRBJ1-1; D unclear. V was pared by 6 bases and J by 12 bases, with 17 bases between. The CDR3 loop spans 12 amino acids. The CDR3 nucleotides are TGTGCCAGCAGCCCGGCCCCGAACTCTCCTTTCTTT. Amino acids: CASSPAPNSPFF.

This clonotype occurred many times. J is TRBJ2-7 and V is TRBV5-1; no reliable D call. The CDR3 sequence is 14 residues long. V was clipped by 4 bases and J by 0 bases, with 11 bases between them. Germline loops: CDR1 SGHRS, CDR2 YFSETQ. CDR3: CASSHEGLSYEQYF. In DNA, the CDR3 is TGCGCCAGCAGCCACGAAGGCCTCTCCTACGAGCAGTACTTC.

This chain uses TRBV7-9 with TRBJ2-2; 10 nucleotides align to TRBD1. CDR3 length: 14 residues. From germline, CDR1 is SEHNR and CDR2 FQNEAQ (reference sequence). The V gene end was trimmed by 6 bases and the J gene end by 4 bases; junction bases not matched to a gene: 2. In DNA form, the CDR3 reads TGTGCCAGCAGTGGGACAGGGGCCACCGGGGAGCTGTTTTTT. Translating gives CASSGTGATGELFF. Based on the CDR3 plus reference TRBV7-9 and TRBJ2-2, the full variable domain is DTGVSQNPRHKITKRGQNVTFRCDPISEHNRLYWYRQTLGQGPEFLTYFQNEAQLEKSRLLSDRFSAERPKGSFSTLEIQRTEQGDSAMYLCASSGTGATGELFFGEGSRLTVL.

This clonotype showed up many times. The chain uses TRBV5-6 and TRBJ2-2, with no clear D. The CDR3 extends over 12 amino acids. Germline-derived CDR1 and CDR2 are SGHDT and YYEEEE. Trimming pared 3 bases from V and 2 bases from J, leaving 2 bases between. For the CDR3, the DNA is TGTGCCAGCAGCTCCAACACCGGGGAGCTGTTTTTT. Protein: CASSSNTGELFF.

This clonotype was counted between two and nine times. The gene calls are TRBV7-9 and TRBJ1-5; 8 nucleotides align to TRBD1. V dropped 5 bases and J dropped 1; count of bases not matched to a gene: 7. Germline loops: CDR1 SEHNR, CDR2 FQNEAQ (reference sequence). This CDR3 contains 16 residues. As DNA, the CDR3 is TGTGCCAGCAGCCCCGGGACAGGCCAGAGCAATCAGCCCCAGCATTTT. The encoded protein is CASSPGTGQSNQPQHF.

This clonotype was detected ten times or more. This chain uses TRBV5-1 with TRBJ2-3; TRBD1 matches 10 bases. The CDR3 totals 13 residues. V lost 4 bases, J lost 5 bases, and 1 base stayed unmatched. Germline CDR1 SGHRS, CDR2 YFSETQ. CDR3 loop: CASSGQGGDTQYF. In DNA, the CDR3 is TGCGCCAGCAGCGGACAGGGGGGAGATACGCAGTATTTT.

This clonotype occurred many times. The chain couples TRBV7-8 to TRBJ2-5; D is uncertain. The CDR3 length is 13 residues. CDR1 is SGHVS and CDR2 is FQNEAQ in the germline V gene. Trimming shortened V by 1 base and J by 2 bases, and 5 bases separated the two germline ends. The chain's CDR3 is CASSLVRQETQYF. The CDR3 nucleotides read TGTGCCAGCAGCTTAGTTCGGCAAGAGACCCAGTACTTC.

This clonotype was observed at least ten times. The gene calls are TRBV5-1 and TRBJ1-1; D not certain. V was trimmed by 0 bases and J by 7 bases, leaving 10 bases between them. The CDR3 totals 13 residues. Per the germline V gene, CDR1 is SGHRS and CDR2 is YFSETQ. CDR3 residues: CASSLGRKLEAFF. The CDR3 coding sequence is TGCGCCAGCAGCTTGGGCAGAAAGCTTGAAGCTTTCTTT.

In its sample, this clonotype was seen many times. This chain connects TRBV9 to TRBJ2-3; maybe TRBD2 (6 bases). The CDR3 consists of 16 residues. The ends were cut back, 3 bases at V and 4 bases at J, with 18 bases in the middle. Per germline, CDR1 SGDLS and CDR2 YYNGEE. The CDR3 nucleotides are TGTGCCAGCAGCGCCCGTATCCGGGGAGGACCAGATACGCAGTATTTT. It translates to CASSARIRGGPDTQYF.

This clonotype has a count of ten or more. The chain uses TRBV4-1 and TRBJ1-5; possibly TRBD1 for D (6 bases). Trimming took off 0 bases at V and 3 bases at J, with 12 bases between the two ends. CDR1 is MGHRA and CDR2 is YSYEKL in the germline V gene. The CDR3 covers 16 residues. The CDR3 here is CASSQDGAGDNQPQHF. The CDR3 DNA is TGCGCCAGCAGCCAAGATGGAGCAGGGGACAATCAGCCCCAGCATTTT.

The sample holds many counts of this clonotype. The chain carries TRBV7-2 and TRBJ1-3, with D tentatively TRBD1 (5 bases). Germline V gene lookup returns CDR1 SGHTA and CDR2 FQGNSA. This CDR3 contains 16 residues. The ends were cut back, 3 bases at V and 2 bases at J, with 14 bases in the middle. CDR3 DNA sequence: TGTGCCAGCAGCTTGGGACCCGGGGGAACTGGAAACACCATATATTTT. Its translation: CASSLGPGGTGNTIYF.

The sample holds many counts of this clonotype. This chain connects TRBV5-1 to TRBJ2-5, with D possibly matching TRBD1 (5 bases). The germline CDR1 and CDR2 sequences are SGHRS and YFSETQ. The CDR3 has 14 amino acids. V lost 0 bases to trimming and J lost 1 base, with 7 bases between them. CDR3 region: CASSLGQLQETQYF. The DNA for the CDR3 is TGCGCCAGCAGCTTGGGACAGCTCCAAGAGACCCAGTACTTC.

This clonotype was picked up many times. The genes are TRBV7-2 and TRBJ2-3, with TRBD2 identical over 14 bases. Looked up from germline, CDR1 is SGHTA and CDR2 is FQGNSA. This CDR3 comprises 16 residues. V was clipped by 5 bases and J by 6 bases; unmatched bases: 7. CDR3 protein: CASSPGLAGGGDTQYF. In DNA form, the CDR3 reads TGTGCCAGCAGCCCAGGACTAGCGGGAGGTGGGGATACGCAGTATTTT. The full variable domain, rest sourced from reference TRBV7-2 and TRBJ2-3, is GAGVSQSPSNKVTEKGKDVELRCDPISGHTALYWYRQSLGQGLEFLIYFQGNSAPDKSGLPSDRFSAERTGGSVSTLTIQRTQQEDSAVYLCASSPGLAGGGDTQYFGPGTRLTVL.

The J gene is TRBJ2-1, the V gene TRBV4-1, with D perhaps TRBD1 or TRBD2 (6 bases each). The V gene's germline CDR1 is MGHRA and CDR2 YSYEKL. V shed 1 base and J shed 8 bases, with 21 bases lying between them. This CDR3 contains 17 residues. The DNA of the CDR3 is TGCGCCAGCAGCCAAGGAAAAGGGGGGAATATTAGGGATGAGCAGTTCTTC. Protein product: CASSQGKGGNIRDEQFF.

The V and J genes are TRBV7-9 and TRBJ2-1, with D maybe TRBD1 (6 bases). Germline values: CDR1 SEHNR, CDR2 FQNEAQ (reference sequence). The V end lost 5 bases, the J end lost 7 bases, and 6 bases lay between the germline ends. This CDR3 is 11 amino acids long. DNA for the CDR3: TGTGCCAGCAGCACAGGGAATGAGCAGTTCTTC. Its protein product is CASSTGNEQFF.

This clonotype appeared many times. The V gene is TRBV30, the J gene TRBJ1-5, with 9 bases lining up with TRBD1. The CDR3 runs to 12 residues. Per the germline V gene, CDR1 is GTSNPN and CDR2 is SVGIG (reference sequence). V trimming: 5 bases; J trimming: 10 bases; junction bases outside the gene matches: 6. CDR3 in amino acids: CAWGQGLEPQHF. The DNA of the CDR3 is TGTGCCTGGGGACAGGGGTTGGAACCCCAGCATTTT.

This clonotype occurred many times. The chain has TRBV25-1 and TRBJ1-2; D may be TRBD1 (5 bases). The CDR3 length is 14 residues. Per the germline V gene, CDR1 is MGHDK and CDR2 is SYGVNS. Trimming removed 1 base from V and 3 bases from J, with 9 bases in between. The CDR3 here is CASSEWGGDYGYTF. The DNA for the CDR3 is TGTGCCAGCAGTGAATGGGGGGGGGACTATGGCTACACCTTC.

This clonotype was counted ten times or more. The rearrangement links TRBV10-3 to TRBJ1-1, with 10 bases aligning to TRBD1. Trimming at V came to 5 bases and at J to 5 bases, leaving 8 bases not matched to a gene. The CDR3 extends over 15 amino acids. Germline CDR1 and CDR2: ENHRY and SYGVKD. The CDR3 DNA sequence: TGTGCCATCAGTAACGGACAGGGGGGAGGGACTGAAGCTTTCTTT. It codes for CAISNGQGGGTEAFF.

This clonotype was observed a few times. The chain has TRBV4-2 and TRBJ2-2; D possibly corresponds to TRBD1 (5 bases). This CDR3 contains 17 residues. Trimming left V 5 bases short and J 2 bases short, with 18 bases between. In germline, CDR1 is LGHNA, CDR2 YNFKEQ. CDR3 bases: TGTGCCAGCAGCGTGGAACTTTCCCAGGGTAACACCGGGGAGCTGTTTTTT. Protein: CASSVELSQGNTGELFF.